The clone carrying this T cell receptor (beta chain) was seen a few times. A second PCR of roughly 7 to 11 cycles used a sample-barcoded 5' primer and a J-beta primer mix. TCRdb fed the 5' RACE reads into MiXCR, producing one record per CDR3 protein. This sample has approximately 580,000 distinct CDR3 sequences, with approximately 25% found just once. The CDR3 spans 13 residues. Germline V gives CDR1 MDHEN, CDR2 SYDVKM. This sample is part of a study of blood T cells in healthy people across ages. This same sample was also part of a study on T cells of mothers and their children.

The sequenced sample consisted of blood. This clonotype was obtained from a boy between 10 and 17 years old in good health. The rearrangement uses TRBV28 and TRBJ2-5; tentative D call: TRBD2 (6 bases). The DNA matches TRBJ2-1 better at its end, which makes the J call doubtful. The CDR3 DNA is TGTGCCTGCGCATCGGGGGACTACAATGAGCAGTTCTTC. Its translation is CACASGDYNEQFF.